A selection of T cell receptor beta chains follows, all from one sample in a study of OX40 agonist ivuxolimab in advanced cancers. Clones were sequenced by immunoSEQ multiplex PCR, and TCRdb holds only the in-frame ones, with some missing. The table has about 44,000 clones, 80% to 95% seen once. The sample here was CD4+ or CD8+ T cells sorted from blood, taken in a trial of the OX40 agonist ivuxolimab. These receptor sequences come from an adult with an advanced solid tumor such as melanoma, head and neck, liver or kidney cancer. Both conserved end residues are part of each CDR3. The D gene is left open where the match is weak. Size values are once, few and many counts, or a class for expanded clones, and some rows have none.

d_gene,v_gene,abundance,j_gene,CDR3nt,CDR3aa
.,TRBV6-6,.,TRBJ2-3,TGTGCCAGCAGTTACTCCTCTGCGGGATTCGATACGCAGTATTTT,CASSYSSAGFDTQYF
.,TRBV13,once,TRBJ2-1,TGTGCCAGCAGCTTTAGCGGCAATGAGCAGTTCTTC,CASSFSGNEQFF
TRBD1,TRBV10-3,.,TRBJ1-4,TGTGCCGCCTCGTCGCAGGGGGCTTCTAATGAAAAACTGTTTTTT,CAASSQGASNEKLFF
.,TRBV29-1,.,TRBJ1-2,TGCAGCGTCGCCGGCGGGGGGGGAGGCTACACCTTC,CSVAGGGGGYTF
.,TRBV5-4,few,TRBJ1-1,TGTGCCAGCAGCTTGCCCTCACAGGGCTCCACTGAAGCTTTCTTT,CASSLPSQGSTEAFF
TRBD2,TRBV7-9,.,TRBJ2-1,TGTGCCAGCAGACCAACCGGGAGGAACAATGAGCAGTTCTTC,CASRPTGRNNEQFF
.,TRBV28,.,TRBJ2-5,TGTGCCAGCAGTTCTCCGGGACACACGTACCAAGAGACCCAGTACTTC,CASSSPGHTYQETQYF
TRBD2,TRBV10-1,.,TRBJ2-2,TGCGCCAGCAGTGAATTAGCGGGAGGTCCCGCCGGGGAGCTGTTTTTT,CASSELAGGPAGELFF
TRBD1,TRBV6-6,.,TRBJ1-2,TGTGCCAGCAGTTACCTTCAGGGGGGGGCCAATATAGGCTACACCTTC,CASSYLQGGANIGYTF
TRBD2,TRBV6-1,.,TRBJ2-2,TGTGCCAGCAGTGAACCCCCGGGAGGGGGCGGGGAGCTGTTTTTT,CASSEPPGGGGELFF
.,TRBV28,.,TRBJ1-3,TGTGCCAGCAGCATTAACAGGGATGGAAACACCATATATTTT,CASSINRDGNTIYF
.,TRBV5-6,medium-sized,TRBJ1-2,TGTGCCAGCAGCTATCTAAACACCCTTAACTATGGCTACACCTTC,CASSYLNTLNYGYTF
TRBD1,TRBV9,.,TRBJ2-2,TGTGCCAGCAGCTACCCCGGACAGGACAACACCGGGGAGCTGTTTTTT,CASSYPGQDNTGELFF
TRBD1,TRBV19,.,TRBJ2-7,TGTGCCAGTAGTCCCGGGACAGCTTACGAGCAGTACTTC,CASSPGTAYEQYF
.,TRBV6-5,.,TRBJ2-6,TGTGCCAGCAGTTACTCGTCGAGGGGAGGGGCCAACGTCCTGACTTTC,CASSYSSRGGANVLTF
.,TRBV7-9,.,TRBJ2-7,TGTGCCAGCAGCCCCAGCCATTTGGGGGGCATCGACTACGAGCAGTACTTC,CASSPSHLGGIDYEQYF
.,TRBV15,.,TRBJ2-1,TGTGCCACCAGCAGAGAGCGAGCGGAGCGATACAATGAGCAGTTCTTC,CATSRERAERYNEQFF
TRBD1,TRBV6-1,.,TRBJ2-5,TGTGCCAGCAGTGAGGACAGGGGCGGCGAGACCCAGTACTTC,CASSEDRGGETQYF
TRBD1,TRBV19,.,TRBJ2-7,TGTGCCAGTAGTCCCTGGACAGGGGCCGAGCAGTACTTC,CASSPWTGAEQYF
TRBD2,TRBV4-2,.,TRBJ2-3,TGTGCCAGCAGCCCCCTAAGCGGGGTCCGAGATACGCAGTATTTT,CASSPLSGVRDTQYF
.,TRBV2,.,TRBJ2-3,TGTGCCAGCAGTGGAACGGAACTAGCATACGATACGCAGTATTTT,CASSGTELAYDTQYF
.,TRBV7-2,.,TRBJ2-5,TGTGCCAGCAGCTTAAGGCCCTTTCTAGCGAGCCGGGAGACCCAGTACTTC,CASSLRPFLASRETQYF
TRBD1,TRBV18,.,TRBJ2-5,TGTGCCAGCTCCCCCAACAGGGGGGCCGGAGAGACCCAGTACTTC,CASSPNRGAGETQYF
TRBD1,TRBV27,.,TRBJ1-4,TGTGCCAGCAGCTCCCGGACAGGGGGTGAAAAACTGTTTTTT,CASSSRTGGEKLFF
.,TRBV9,.,TRBJ1-2,TGTGCCAGCAGCGTAGCGGAGGGTAACTATGGCTACACCTTC,CASSVAEGNYGYTF
.,TRBV7-3,.,TRBJ2-3,TGTGCCAGCAGCTTCTTCGACACAGATACGCAGTATTTT,CASSFFDTDTQYF
.,TRBV6-6,.,TRBJ2-5,TGTGCCAGCAGCCTTCCCGAGACCCAGTACTTC,CASSLPETQYF
.,TRBV5-1,.,TRBJ1-4,TGCGCCAGCAGCTTGGAGGCGGCAGAAAAACTGTTTTTT,CASSLEAAEKLFF
TRBD1,TRBV27,.,TRBJ2-7,TGTGCCAGCAGTGGACGGACAGGGAGAGAGCAGTACTTC,CASSGRTGREQYF
TRBD2,TRBV4-1,.,TRBJ2-3,TGCGCCAGCAGCCAGTATTTAGCGGGAGGTTGGACAGATACGCAGTATTTT,CASSQYLAGGWTDTQYF
TRBD1,TRBV4-1,.,TRBJ2-3,TGCGCCAGCAGCCTCGGACAGGGCGTTTCCACAGATACGCAGTATTTT,CASSLGQGVSTDTQYF
TRBD1,TRBV28,.,TRBJ1-5,TGTGCCAGCAGCCCGACAGGGTTAGGCAATCAGCCCCAGCATTTT,CASSPTGLGNQPQHF
.,TRBV9,.,TRBJ2-4,TGTGCCAGCAGCGTAGCTAACGGGGAAAACATTCAGTACTTC,CASSVANGENIQYF
.,TRBV7-8,.,TRBJ2-3,TGTGCCAGCAGCCTTAGGGATATCGGCACAGATACGCAGTATTTT,CASSLRDIGTDTQYF
.,TRBV5-1,.,TRBJ2-7,TGCGCCAGCAGCTTCGAGGGAATGGTATCCTACGAGCAGTACTTC,CASSFEGMVSYEQYF
TRBD2,TRBV29-1,.,TRBJ2-1,TGCAGCGGGGGTGAGGGTGGTAAGCTAGCGGGGACCTACAATGAGCAGTTCTTC,CSGGEGGKLAGTYNEQFF
TRBD1,TRBV4-2,.,TRBJ1-2,TGTGCCAGCAGCCAGGGGGCCACAGGGGCCGCTGGCTACACCTTC,CASSQGATGAAGYTF
.,TRBV15,.,TRBJ2-7,TGTGCCACCAGCTGGGGGTCTTCCTACGAGCAGTACTTC,CATSWGSSYEQYF
.,TRBV29-1,once,TRBJ2-7,TGCAGCGCGAACAGGATGTACGAGCAGTACTTC,CSANRMYEQYF
TRBD1,TRBV7-9,few,TRBJ1-2,TGTGCCAGCAGCTTAGACGCGGGACAGGGGAAGTATGGCTACACCTTC,CASSLDAGQGKYGYTF
.,TRBV18,.,TRBJ1-1,TGTGCCAGCTCACCTCAGAACACTGAAGCTTTCTTT,CASSPQNTEAFF
TRBD1,TRBV7-9,.,TRBJ1-2,TGTGCCAGCAGCTCAAGCGGACAGGAAGCTAACTATGGCTACACCTTC,CASSSSGQEANYGYTF
.,TRBV14,.,TRBJ2-3,TGTGCCAGCAGCCAACCCCTAGCGTCTAGCACAGATACGCAGTATTTT,CASSQPLASSTDTQYF
TRBD1,TRBV6-1,.,TRBJ2-7,TGTGCCAGCAGGACAGGGGGCTATACGCACGAGCAGTACTTC,CASRTGGYTHEQYF
.,TRBV7-8,.,TRBJ2-1,TGTGCCAGCAGCTTAGTAGGGCCCTTCCAAAACAATGAGCAGTTCTTC,CASSLVGPFQNNEQFF
.,TRBV6-5,few,TRBJ1-2,TGTGCCAGCAGTTTCCTCGGATCTCACTATGGCTACACCTTC,CASSFLGSHYGYTF